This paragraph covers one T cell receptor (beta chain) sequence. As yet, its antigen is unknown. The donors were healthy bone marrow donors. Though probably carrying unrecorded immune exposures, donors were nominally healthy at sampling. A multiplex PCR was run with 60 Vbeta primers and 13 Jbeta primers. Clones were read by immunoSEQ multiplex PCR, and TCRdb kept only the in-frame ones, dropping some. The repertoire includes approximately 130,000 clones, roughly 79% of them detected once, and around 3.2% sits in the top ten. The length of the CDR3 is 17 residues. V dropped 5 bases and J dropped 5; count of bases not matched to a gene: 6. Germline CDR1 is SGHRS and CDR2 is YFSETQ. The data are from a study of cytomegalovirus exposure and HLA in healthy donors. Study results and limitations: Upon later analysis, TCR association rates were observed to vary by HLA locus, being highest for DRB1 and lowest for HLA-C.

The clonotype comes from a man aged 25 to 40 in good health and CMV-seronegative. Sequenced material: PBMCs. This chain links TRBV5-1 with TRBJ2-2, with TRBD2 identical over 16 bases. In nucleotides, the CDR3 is TGCGCCAGCAGACGGGGACTAGCGGGAGGGCCTACCGGGGAGCTGTTTTTT. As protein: CASRRGLAGGPTGELFF.